This T cell receptor beta chain was identified in a study of response to subunit inactivated influenza vaccine. Study results and limitations: The authors put forward the suggestion that each seasonal influenza vaccination may bring in only a limited number of new T cells.

This clonotype has just a few counts. Its antigen is as yet unknown. The CDR3 is 16 amino acids. Germline V lookup: CDR1 GTSNPN, CDR2 SVGIG (reference sequence). V trimming: 0 bases; J trimming: 5 bases; junction bases outside the gene matches: 4. Each CDR3 protein gets one entry after TCRdb re-called the RT-PCR reads with MiXCR. Altogether around 760,000 distinct CDR3 sequences are present, approximately 15% being singletons, with the ten largest covering approximately 6.5%. This sequence joins TRBV30 and TRBJ2-2, with 12 nucleotides matching TRBD2. Source: PBMCs from blood, taken less than 15 days before vaccination. The TCR sequence derives from a man over 45 who received an inactivated influenza vaccine. CDR3 bases: TGTGCCTGGAGTGTAACTAGCGGGGGGTTAACCGGGGAGCTGTTTTTT. It is translated as CAWSVTSGGLTGELFF.